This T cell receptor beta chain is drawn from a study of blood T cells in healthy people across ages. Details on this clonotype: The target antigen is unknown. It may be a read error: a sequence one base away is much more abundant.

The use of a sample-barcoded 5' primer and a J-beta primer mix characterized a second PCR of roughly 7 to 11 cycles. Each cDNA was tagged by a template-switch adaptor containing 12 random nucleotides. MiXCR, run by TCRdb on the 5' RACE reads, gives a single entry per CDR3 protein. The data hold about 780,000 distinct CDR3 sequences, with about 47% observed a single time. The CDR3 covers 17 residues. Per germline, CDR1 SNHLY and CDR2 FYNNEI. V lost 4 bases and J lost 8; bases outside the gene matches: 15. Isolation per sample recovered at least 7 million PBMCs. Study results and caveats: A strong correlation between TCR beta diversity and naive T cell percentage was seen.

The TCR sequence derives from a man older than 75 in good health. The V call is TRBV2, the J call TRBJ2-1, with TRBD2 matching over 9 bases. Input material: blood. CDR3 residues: CASSGAPGRAGGDEQFF. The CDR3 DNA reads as TGTGCCAGCAGTGGAGCCCCGGGACGAGCGGGAGGCGATGAGCAGTTCTTC.